This paragraph covers one T cell receptor (beta chain) sequence. The source of the sample is a study of OX40 agonist ivuxolimab in advanced cancers. Libraries were prepared by immunoSEQ multiplex PCR; TCRdb keeps only in-frame clonotypes and omits some of them. This table has 55,000 to 70,000 clones, roughly 80% appearing once. The germline V and J ends were trimmed by 1 base and 5 bases, with 14 bases remaining between them. The CDR3 totals 15 residues. Germline loops: CDR1 SGHVS, CDR2 FNYEAQ. The rearrangement uses TRBV7-6 and TRBJ2-5; TRBD1 or TRBD2 may be the D gene (6 bases each). The receptor's source is an adult with an advanced solid tumor such as melanoma, head and neck, liver or kidney cancer. The sequencing here drew on CD4+ or CD8+ T cells sorted from blood, taken in a trial of the OX40 agonist ivuxolimab. CDR3 in DNA: TGTGCCAGCAGCTTAGGGTCTGGGGGGCCTGAGACCCAGTACTTC. Amino acid sequence: CASSLGSGGPETQYF.